This TCR beta chain appears in the sequencing data of a study of regulatory T cells in long-lasting Graves disease. Study results and limitations: New patients shared 1,000 or so public clonotypes, and persistent patients shared more, with fewer than 3,500. Peripheral blood was the sole material, not thyroid tissue.

This clonotype has at least ten counts. What it binds is not known. Stated time point: newly diagnosed GD, antithyroid drugs for less than 3 months. The TCR library was made from RNA extracted from PBMCs. The CDR3 sequence is 14 residues long. The germline CDR1 and CDR2 sequences are SNHLY and FYNNEI. Trimming pared 6 bases from V and 6 bases from J, leaving 17 bases between. HTBI primers from iRepertoire and Arm-PCR of CDR3 regions yielded the TCR beta libraries. Original processing notes: Identification of gene segments yielded approximately 62 TRBV and around 13 TRBJ across samples. TCRdb passed the multiplex PCR reads through MiXCR, listing each CDR3 protein once. The V and J calls and clone size come from TCRdb's table, not from the authors' own analysis. The table lists roughly 350,000 distinct CDR3 sequences, about a sixth of them singletons. This sample also appeared in a second study, on T cells in Graves' hyperthyroidism and ophthalmopathy.

This specimen was peripheral blood mononuclear cells (PBMCs), taken at new diagnosis, from a patient treated with antithyroid drugs. The origin of this receptor is a woman aged 18 to 35 with Graves disease. The chain carries TRBV2 and TRBJ1-2; D is ambiguous. The CDR3 is CASRLRTALHGYTF. The CDR3 DNA sequence: TGTGCCAGCAGGCTTAGGACCGCCCTTCATGGCTACACCTTC. The entire variable domain, with the rest obtained from reference TRBV2 and TRBJ1-2, is as follows: EPEVTQTPSHQVTQMGQEVILRCVPISNHLYFYWYRQILGQKVEFLVSFYNNEISEKSEIFDDQFSVERPDGSNFTLKIRSTKLEDSAMYFCASRLRTALHGYTFGSGTRLTVV.